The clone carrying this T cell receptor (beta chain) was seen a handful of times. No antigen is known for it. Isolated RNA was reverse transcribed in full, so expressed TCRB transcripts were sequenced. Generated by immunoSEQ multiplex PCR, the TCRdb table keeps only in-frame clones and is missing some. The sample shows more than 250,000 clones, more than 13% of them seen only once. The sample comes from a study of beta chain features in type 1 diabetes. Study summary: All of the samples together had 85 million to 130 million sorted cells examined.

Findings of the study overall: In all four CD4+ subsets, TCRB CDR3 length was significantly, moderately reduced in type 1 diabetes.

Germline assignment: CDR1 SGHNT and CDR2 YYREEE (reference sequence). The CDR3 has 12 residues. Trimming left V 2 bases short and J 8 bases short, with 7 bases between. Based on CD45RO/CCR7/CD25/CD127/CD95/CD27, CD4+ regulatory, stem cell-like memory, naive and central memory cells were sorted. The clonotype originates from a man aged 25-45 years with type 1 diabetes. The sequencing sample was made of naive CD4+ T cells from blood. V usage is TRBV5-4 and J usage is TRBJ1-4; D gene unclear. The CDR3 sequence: CASSFFGEKLFF. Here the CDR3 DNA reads TGTGCCAGCAGCTTTTTTGGCGAAAAACTGTTTTTT. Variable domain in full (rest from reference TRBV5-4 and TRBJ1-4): ETGVTQSPTHLIKTRGQQVTLRCSSQSGHNTVSWYQQALGQGPQFIFQYYREEENGRGNFPPRFSGLQFPNYSSELNVNALELDDSALYLCASSFFGEKLFFGSGTQLSVL.